The 6 T cell receptor beta chains below come from one sample, sequenced in a study of blood T cell repertoires in COVID-19. Profiling relied on immunoSEQ multiplex PCR, and the TCRdb table lists in-frame clones only, not all of them. Here the sample spans 360,000 or so clones, roughly nine tenths being singletons. The sample comprised PBMCs or T cells enriched from blood (not recorded which). These receptors came from a woman aged 30 to 39 who had recovered from COVID-19.

Here the CDR3 reads CASSLAGGELFF. CDR3 bases: TGTGCCAGCAGTCTCGCGGGGGGGGAGCTGTTTTTT. The chain links TRBV27 to TRBJ2-2; D possibly corresponds to TRBD2 (6 bases). V lost 5 bases to trimming and J lost 8 bases, with 9 bases between them. The CDR3 totals 12 residues. Germline CDR1 MNHEY, CDR2 SMNVEV (reference sequence).

V and J are TRBV18 and TRBJ2-7; D is perhaps TRBD1 (5 bases). The CDR3 has 15 residues. Germline V CDR1 and CDR2: KGHSH, LQKENI. V lost 0 bases to trimming and J lost 3 bases, with 12 bases between them. DNA for the CDR3: TGTGCCAGCTCACCACCGGTTGGACACCTCTACGAGCAGTACTTC. It yields the protein CASSPPVGHLYEQYF.

A few counts support this clone. The chain recombines TRBV5-1 with TRBJ1-1, with D possibly matching TRBD1 (6 bases). The CDR3 is 13 residues long. V was trimmed by 0 bases and J by 8 bases, leaving 11 bases between them. CDR1 is SGHRS and CDR2 is YFSETQ in the germline V gene. CDR3 sequence: CASSLGGGWEAFF. The CDR3 nucleotides read TGCGCCAGCAGCTTGGGAGGGGGTTGGGAAGCTTTCTTT. Full variable domain (remainder filled in from reference TRBV5-1 and TRBJ1-1): KAGVTQTPRYLIKTRGQQVTLSCSPISGHRSVSWYQQTPGQGLQFLFEYFSETQRNKGNFPGRFSGRQFSNSRSEMNVSTLELGDSALYLCASSLGGGWEAFFGQGTRLTVV.

J is TRBJ2-5 and V is TRBV21-1; TRBD2, the table's D call, was not compared with the DNA. TRBV21-1 represents a pseudogene. The CDR3 covers 12 residues. The CDR3 DNA reads TGTGCCAGCAGCTCTATTCAAGAGACCCAGTACTTC. This codes for CASSSIQETQYF.

This rearrangement joins TRBV6-4 to TRBJ1-2; no clear D. V was clipped by 6 bases and J by 0 bases, with 14 bases between them. CDR1 and CDR2 from the germline V gene are MRHNA and SNTAGT. CDR3 size: 15 residues. This chain's CDR3 is CASREDGLSNYGYTF. Written as DNA, the CDR3 is TGTGCCAGCAGAGAAGACGGACTCTCTAACTATGGCTACACCTTC.

This chain uses TRBV3-1 (or the pseudogene TRBV3-2) with TRBJ2-7; maybe TRBD2 (5 bases). The CDR3 is 14 amino acids. V was cut by 2 bases and J by 6 bases, with 14 bases left in between. Germline CDR1 and CDR2: LGHDT and YNNKEL (reference sequence). The CDR3 reads CASSQSEGSVEQYF. The CDR3 DNA reads TGTGCCAGCAGCCAATCAGAGGGTTCAGTCGAGCAGTACTTC.